Following are 13 T cell receptor beta chains from one sample sequenced in a study of shared clonotypes between healthy human individuals. TCRdb's table, derived via immunoSEQ multiplex PCR, lists solely in-frame clones and lacks some. Of 1,500,000 or so clones detected, 95% to 97% appear once; the ten largest clones hold more than 0.9%. The specimen sequenced was naive CD4+ T cells sorted from blood. The subset: CD45RA+ positively selected. These receptors were taken from a young man in good health.

The J gene is TRBJ2-5, the V gene TRBV7-2; no reliable D call. The V gene's germline CDR1 is SGHTA and CDR2 FQGNSA. V was cut by 3 bases and J by 1 base, with 9 bases left in between. This CDR3 has 14 amino acids. CDR3 region: CASSLLGTQETQYF. CDR3 DNA: TGTGCCAGCAGCTTGTTGGGAACCCAAGAGACCCAGTACTTC.

A word on this clone: The sample has other DNA sequences that encode this CDR3 too. The rearrangement uses TRBV5-1 and TRBJ2-3; D is perhaps TRBD1 or TRBD2 (6 bases each). The CDR3 has 14 amino acids. Trimming pared 4 bases from V and 1 base from J, leaving 10 bases between. Germline CDR1 and CDR2: SGHRS and YFSETQ. The CDR3 is CASSRRGGTDTQYF. CDR3 in DNA: TGCGCCAGCAGCCGGAGGGGGGGCACAGATACGCAGTATTTT.

Written as DNA, the CDR3 is TGTGCCAGCTCACCCGGACTAGCGGGAGGGCCTGATGAGCAGTTCTTC. This codes for CASSPGLAGGPDEQFF. J is TRBJ2-1 and V is TRBV18, with 15 bases that match TRBD2. The germline V gene has CDR1 KGHSH and CDR2 LQKENI. The CDR3 loop spans 16 amino acids. V trimming: 3 bases; J trimming: 8 bases; junction bases outside the gene matches: 5.

As regards this clone: Other nucleotide sequences in the sample specify the same CDR3. The CDR3 reads CASSFGVSYEQYF. The CDR3 DNA is TGTGCCAGCAGTTTCGGCGTTTCCTACGAGCAGTACTTC. The genes are TRBV27 and TRBJ2-7; D gene ambiguous. V was pared by 3 bases and J by 1 base, with 7 bases between. The germline V gene encodes CDR1 MNHEY and CDR2 SMNVEV (reference sequence). This CDR3 has 13 amino acids.

The rearrangement uses TRBV10-3 and TRBJ2-3; 10 nucleotides align to TRBD2. The V gene end was trimmed by 6 bases and the J gene end by 0 bases; junction bases not matched to a gene: 6. The CDR3 covers 16 residues. Per the germline V gene, CDR1 is ENHRY and CDR2 is SYGVKD. The CDR3 spells CAISTSGVDSTDTQYF. DNA of the CDR3: TGTGCCATCAGCACTAGCGGGGTTGATAGCACAGATACGCAGTATTTT.

This clone was seen only once. V gene TRBV10-3 combines with J gene TRBJ2-1; D possibly corresponds to TRBD1 (7 bases). Trimming removed 6 bases at V and 3 bases at J, with 12 bases between. The CDR3 has 14 amino acids. CDR1 and CDR2 (germline): ENHRY, SYGVKD. For the CDR3, the DNA is TGTGCCATCAGCGATCAGGGGGGCTACAATGAGCAGTTCTTC. Translating gives CAISDQGGYNEQFF.

As DNA, the CDR3 is TGTGCCAGCAAACCGGGACCCGAAGGTTACAATGAGCAGTTCTTC. Its translation is CASKPGPEGYNEQFF. This chain connects TRBV27 to TRBJ2-1; perhaps D is TRBD1 or TRBD2 (5 bases each). The CDR3 extends over 15 amino acids. Between the trimmed V and J ends, which lost 7 bases and 4 bases, there was a span of 17 bases. Looked up from germline, CDR1 is MNHEY and CDR2 is SMNVEV (reference sequence).

The rearrangement links TRBV19 to TRBJ1-1; weak D call: TRBD1 (6 bases). V lost 3 bases and J 8 bases, leaving 10 bases between the germline ends. Germline V lookup: CDR1 LNHDA, CDR2 SQIVND (reference sequence). This CDR3 has 12 amino acids. CDR3 DNA sequence: TGTGCCAGTAGTATGTTACAGGGCGAAGCTTTCTTT. This translates into CASSMLQGEAFF.

The gene calls are TRBV7-2 and TRBJ2-7; 8 bases match TRBD1. The germline gives CDR1 SGHTA, CDR2 FQGNSA. The CDR3 consists of 14 residues. With 5 bases clipped from V and 1 base from J, the junction kept 4 bases outside the gene matches. In DNA form, the CDR3 reads TGTGCCAGCAGCCCCCACAGGGGGTCCTACGAGCAGTACTTC. This translates into CASSPHRGSYEQYF.

This chain connects TRBV7-9 to TRBJ2-1, with D unresolved. V was clipped by 2 bases and J by 6 bases, with 11 bases between them. The CDR3 runs to 14 residues. Germline V gives CDR1 SEHNR, CDR2 FQNEAQ (reference sequence). CDR3 DNA: TGTGCCAGCAGCTTAAGTATCCAGGCCAATGAGCAGTTCTTC. Its protein is CASSLSIQANEQFF.

The rearrangement joins TRBV5-8 to TRBJ1-4, with D uncertain. Germline V CDR1 and CDR2: SGHTS, YDEGEE. This CDR3 is built from 16 residues. V was cut by 2 bases and J by 0 bases, with 11 bases left in between. As DNA, the CDR3 is TGTGCCAGCAGCTTAACCAACAGAGCAACTAATGAAAAACTGTTTTTT. Its translation: CASSLTNRATNEKLFF.

The chain links TRBV5-1 to TRBJ2-7; weak D call: TRBD1 (7 bases). Between the trimmed V and J ends, which lost 0 bases and 3 bases, there was a span of 19 bases. This CDR3 region has 17 residues. Germline CDR1 SGHRS, CDR2 YFSETQ. CDR3 protein: CASSLAAGGQGGYEQYF. The DNA of the CDR3 is TGCGCCAGCAGCTTGGCCGCAGGGGGGCAGGGAGGCTACGAGCAGTACTTC.

This clone is a singleton in its sample. The chain links TRBV9 to TRBJ1-5; a weak D match, TRBD1 (5 bases). CDR1 is SGDLS, CDR2 YYNGEE, per germline. The CDR3 loop spans 13 amino acids. Trimming shortened V by 3 bases and J by 9 bases, and 13 bases separated the two germline ends. CDR3 sequence reads: CASSAISGGPQHF. CDR3 DNA: TGTGCCAGCAGCGCCATCAGCGGGGGGCCCCAGCATTTT.